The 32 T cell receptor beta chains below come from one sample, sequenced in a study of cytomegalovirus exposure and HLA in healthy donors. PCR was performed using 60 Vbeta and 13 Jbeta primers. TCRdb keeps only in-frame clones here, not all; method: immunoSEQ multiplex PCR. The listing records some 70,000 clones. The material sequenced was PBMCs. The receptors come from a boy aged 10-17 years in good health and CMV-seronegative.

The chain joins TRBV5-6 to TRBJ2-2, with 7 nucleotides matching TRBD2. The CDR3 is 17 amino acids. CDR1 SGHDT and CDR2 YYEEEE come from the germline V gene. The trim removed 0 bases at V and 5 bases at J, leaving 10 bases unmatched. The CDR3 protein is CASSLVEFAGATGELFF. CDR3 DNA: TGTGCCAGCAGCTTGGTTGAGTTTGCGGGAGCAACCGGGGAGCTGTTTTTT.

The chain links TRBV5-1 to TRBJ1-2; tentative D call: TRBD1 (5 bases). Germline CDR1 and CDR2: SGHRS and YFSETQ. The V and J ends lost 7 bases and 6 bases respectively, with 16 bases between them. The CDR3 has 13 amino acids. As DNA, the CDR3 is TGCGCCAGCTTCGACGCAGGGCTCGATGGCTACACCTTC. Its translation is CASFDAGLDGYTF.

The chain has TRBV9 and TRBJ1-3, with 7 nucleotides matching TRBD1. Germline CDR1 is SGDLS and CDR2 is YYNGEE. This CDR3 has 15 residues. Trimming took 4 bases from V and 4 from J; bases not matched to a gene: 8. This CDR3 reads CASSPTGVGGNTIYF. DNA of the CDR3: TGTGCCAGCAGCCCTACAGGGGTAGGAGGAAACACCATATATTTT. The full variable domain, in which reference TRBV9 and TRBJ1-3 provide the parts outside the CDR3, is DSGVTQTPKHLITATGQRVTLRCSPRSGDLSVYWYQQSLDQGLQFLIQYYNGEERAKGNILERFSAQQFPDLHSELNLSSLELGDSALYFCASSPTGVGGNTIYFGEGSWLTVV.

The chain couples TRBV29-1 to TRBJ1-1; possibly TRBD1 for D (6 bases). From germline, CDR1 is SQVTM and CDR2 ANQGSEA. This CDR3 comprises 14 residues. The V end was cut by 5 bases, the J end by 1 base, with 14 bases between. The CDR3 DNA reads TGCAGCGTTAATAAACAGGGTAGGAACACTGAAGCTTTCTTT. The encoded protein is CSVNKQGRNTEAFF.

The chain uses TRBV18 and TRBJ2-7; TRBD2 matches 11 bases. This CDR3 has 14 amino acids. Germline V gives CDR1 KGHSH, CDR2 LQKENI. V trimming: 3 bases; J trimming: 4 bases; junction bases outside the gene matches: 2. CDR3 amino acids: CASSPRTSGYEQYF. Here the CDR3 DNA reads TGTGCCAGCTCACCTAGGACTAGCGGGTACGAGCAGTACTTC.

CDR3 sequence (DNA): TGTGCCAGCAGCGGGACAGGGATAACCGGGGAGCTGTTTTTT. It specifies CASSGTGITGELFF. The chain combines TRBV9 with TRBJ2-2; 8 nucleotides align to TRBD1. The CDR3 has 14 amino acids. Trimming at V came to 3 bases and at J to 5 bases, leaving 3 bases not matched to a gene. In germline, CDR1 is SGDLS, CDR2 YYNGEE.

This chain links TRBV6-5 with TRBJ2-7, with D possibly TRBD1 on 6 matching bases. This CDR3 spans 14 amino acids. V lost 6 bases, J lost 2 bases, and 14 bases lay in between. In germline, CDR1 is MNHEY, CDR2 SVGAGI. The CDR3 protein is CASRPDYRAYEQYF. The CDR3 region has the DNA TGTGCCAGCAGACCGGATTACAGGGCCTACGAGCAGTACTTC.

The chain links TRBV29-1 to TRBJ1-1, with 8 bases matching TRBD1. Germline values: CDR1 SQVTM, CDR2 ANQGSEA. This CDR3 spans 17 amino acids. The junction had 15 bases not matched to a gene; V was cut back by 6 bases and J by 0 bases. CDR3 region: CSVDAGQGGGLNTEAFF. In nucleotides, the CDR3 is TGCAGCGTGGACGCCGGACAGGGAGGGGGCCTGAACACTGAAGCTTTCTTT.

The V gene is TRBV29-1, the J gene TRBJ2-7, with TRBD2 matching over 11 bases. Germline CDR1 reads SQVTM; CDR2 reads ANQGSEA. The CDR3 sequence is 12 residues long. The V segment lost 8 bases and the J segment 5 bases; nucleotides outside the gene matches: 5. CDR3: CSTSGRGDEQYF. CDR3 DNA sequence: TGCAGCACTAGCGGGAGAGGGGACGAGCAGTACTTC.

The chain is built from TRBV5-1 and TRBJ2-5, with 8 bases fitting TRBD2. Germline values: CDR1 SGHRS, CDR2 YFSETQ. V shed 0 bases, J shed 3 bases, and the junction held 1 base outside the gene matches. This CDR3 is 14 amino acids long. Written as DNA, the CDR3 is TGCGCCAGCAGCTTGGGACTAGCGAAAGAGACCCAGTACTTC. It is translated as CASSLGLAKETQYF.

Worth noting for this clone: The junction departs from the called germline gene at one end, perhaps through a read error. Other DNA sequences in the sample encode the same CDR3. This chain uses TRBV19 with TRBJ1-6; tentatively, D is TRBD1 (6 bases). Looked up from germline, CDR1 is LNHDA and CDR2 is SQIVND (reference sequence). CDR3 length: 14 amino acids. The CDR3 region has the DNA TGTGCCAGTAGTATAGACAGGGGTAATTCACCCCTACACTTT. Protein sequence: CASSIDRGNSPLHF.

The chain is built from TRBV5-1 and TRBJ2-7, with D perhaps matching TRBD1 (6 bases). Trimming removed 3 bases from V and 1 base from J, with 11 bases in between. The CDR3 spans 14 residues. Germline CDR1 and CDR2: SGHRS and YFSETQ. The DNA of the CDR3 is TGCGCCAGCAGCTCCCCACAGGGATCCTACGAGCAGTACTTC. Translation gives CASSSPQGSYEQYF.

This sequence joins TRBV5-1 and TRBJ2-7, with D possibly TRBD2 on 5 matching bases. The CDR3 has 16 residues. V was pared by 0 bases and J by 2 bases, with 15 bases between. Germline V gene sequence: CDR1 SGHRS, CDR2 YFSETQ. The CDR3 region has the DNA TGCGCCAGCAGCTTGGGGCAAACTGTCGGGACCTACGAGCAGTACTTC. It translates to CASSLGQTVGTYEQYF.

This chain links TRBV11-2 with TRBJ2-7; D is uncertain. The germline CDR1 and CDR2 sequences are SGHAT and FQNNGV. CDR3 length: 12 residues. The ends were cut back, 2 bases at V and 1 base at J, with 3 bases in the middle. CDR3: CASSLQSYEQYF. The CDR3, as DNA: TGTGCCAGCAGCTTACAATCCTACGAGCAGTACTTC.

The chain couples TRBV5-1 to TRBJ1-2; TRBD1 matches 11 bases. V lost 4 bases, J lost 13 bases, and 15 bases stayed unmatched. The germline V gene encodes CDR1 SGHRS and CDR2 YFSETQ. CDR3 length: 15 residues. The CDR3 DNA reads TGCGCCAGCAGCGCGACCGGGACAGGGGGGCTTTCTGGCACCTTC. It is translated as CASSATGTGGLSGTF.

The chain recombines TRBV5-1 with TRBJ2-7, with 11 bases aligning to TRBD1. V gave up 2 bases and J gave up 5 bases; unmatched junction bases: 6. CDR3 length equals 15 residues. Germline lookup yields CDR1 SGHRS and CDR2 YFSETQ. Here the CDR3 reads CASSFWTGGQDEQYF. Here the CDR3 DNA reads TGCGCCAGCAGCTTCTGGACAGGGGGCCAGGACGAGCAGTACTTC. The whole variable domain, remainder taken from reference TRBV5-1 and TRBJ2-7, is KAGVTQTPRYLIKTRGQQVTLSCSPISGHRSVSWYQQTPGQGLQFLFEYFSETQRNKGNFPGRFSGRQFSNSRSEMNVSTLELGDSALYLCASSFWTGGQDEQYFGPGTRLTVT.

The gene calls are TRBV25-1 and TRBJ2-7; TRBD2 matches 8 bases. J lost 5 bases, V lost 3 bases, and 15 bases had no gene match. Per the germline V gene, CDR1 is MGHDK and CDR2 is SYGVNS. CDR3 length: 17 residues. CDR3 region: CASSEIQIGGVKDEQYF. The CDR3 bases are TGTGCCAGCAGTGAGATTCAGATCGGGGGGGTGAAGGACGAGCAGTACTTC.

CDR3: CASSTRTAQETQYF. CDR3 DNA sequence: TGTGCCAGCAGCACACGGACAGCTCAAGAGACCCAGTACTTC. The chain employs TRBV13 and TRBJ2-5, with D maybe TRBD1 (6 bases). CDR1 PRHDT and CDR2 FYEKMQ come from the germline V gene (reference sequence). CDR3 length: 14 amino acids. V was clipped by 5 bases and J by 2 bases, with 12 bases between them.

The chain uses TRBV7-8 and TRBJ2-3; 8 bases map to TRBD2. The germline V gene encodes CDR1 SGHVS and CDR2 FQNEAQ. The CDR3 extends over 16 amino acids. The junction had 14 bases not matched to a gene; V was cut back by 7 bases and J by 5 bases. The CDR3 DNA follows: TGTGCCAGCATAAGGAAACTAGCGGACAGCCGAGATACGCAGTATTTT. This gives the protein CASIRKLADSRDTQYF.

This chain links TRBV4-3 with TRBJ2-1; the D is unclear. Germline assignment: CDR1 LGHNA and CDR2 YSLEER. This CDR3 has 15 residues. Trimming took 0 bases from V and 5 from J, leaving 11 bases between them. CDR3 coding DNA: TGCGCCAGCAGCCAAGATGGGTTAGCTGACAATGAGCAGTTCTTC. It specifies CASSQDGLADNEQFF.

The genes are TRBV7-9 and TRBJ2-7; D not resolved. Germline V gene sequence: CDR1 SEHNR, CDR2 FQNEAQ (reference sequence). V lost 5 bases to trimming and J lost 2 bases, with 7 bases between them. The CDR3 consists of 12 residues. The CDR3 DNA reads TGTGCCAGCAGCCTTCCAGCCTACGAGCAGTACTTC. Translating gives CASSLPAYEQYF.

The CDR3 sequence: CASSIPGVLGTEAFF. CDR3 coding DNA: TGTGCCAGTAGTATCCCCGGGGTGTTGGGCACTGAAGCTTTCTTT. The rearrangement joins TRBV19 to TRBJ1-1; D remains ambiguous. The CDR3 sequence is 15 residues long. Looked up from germline, CDR1 is LNHDA and CDR2 is SQIVND (reference sequence). V was shortened by 3 bases and J by 4 bases, with 15 bases between the two germline ends.

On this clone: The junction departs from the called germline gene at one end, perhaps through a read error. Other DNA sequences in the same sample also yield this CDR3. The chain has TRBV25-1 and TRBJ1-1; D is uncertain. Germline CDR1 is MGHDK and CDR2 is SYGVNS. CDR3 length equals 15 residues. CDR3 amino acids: CASSVTANLNTEAFF. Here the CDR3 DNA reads TGCGCCAGCAGTGTTACAGCTAACCTTAACACTGAAGCTTTCTTT.

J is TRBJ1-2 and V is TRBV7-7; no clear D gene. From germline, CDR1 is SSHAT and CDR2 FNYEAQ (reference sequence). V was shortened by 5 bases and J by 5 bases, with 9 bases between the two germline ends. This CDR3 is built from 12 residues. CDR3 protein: CASSPRFYGYTF. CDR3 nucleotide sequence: TGTGCCAGCAGCCCCCGTTTTTATGGCTACACCTTC.

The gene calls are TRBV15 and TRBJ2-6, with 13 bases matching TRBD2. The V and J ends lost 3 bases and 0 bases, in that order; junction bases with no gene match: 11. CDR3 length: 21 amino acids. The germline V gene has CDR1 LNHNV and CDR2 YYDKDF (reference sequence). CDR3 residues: CATSSRTSGSYDYSGANVLTF. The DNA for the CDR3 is TGTGCCACCAGCAGCCGGACTAGCGGGAGCTATGACTACTCTGGGGCCAACGTCCTGACTTTC.

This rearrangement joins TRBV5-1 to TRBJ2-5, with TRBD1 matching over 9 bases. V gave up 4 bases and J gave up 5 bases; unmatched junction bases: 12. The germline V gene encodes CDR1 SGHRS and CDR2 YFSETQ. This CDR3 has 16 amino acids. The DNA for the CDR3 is TGCGCCAGCAGCCCGGTACGACAGGGGGGCAGTGAGACCCAGTACTTC. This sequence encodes CASSPVRQGGSETQYF.

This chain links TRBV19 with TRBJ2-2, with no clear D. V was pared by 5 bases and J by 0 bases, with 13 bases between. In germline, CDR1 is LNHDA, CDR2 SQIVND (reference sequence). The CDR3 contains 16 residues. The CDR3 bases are TGTGCCAGTAGTCTCCACCCCAGCGCGAACACCGGGGAGCTGTTTTTT. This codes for CASSLHPSANTGELFF.

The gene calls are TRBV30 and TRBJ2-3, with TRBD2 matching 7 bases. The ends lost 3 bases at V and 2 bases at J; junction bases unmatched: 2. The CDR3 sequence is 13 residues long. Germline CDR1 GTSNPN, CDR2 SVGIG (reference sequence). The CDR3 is CAWRRESTDTQYF. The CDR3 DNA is TGTGCCTGGAGGCGGGAGTCCACAGATACGCAGTATTTT.

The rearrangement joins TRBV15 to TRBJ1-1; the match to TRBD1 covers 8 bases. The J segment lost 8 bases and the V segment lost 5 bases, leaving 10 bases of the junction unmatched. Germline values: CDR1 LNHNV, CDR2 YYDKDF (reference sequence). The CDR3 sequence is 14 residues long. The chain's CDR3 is CATSVDRGALEAFF. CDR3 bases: TGTGCCACCAGCGTTGACAGGGGAGCCTTGGAAGCTTTCTTT.

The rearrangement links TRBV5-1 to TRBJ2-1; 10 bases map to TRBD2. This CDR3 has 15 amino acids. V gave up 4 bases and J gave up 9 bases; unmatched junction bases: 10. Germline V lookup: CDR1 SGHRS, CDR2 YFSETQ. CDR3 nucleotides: TGCGCCAGCAGCATAAGAGCGGGAGGGCCGGGTGAGCAGTTCTTC. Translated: CASSIRAGGPGEQFF.

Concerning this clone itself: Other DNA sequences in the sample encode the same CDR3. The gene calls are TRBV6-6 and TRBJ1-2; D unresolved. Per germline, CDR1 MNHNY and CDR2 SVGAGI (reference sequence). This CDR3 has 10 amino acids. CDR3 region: CASGQSPYTF. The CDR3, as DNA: TGTGCAAGCGGTCAGTCACCCTACACCTTC.

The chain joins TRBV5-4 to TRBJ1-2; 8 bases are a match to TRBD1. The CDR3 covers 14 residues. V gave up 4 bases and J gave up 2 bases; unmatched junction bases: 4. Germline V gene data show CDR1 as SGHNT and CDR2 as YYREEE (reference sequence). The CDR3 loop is CASSLRTGNYGYTF. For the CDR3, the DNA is TGTGCCAGCAGCCTCCGGACAGGGAACTATGGCTACACCTTC.